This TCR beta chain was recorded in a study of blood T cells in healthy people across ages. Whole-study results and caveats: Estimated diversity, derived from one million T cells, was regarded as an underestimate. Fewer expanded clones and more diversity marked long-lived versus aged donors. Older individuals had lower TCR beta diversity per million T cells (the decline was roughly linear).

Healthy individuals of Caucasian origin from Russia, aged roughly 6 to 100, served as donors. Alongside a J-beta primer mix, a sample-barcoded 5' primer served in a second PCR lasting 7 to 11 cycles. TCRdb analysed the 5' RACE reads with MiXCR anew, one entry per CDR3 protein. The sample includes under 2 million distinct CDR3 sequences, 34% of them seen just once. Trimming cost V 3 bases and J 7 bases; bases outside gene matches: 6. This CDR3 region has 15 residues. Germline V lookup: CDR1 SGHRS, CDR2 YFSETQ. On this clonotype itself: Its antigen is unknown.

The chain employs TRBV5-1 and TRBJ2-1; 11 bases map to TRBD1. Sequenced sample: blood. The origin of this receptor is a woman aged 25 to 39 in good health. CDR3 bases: TGCGCCAGCAGCTCCAGGACAGGGGGCTCGAATGAGCAGTTCTTC. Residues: CASSSRTGGSNEQFF.